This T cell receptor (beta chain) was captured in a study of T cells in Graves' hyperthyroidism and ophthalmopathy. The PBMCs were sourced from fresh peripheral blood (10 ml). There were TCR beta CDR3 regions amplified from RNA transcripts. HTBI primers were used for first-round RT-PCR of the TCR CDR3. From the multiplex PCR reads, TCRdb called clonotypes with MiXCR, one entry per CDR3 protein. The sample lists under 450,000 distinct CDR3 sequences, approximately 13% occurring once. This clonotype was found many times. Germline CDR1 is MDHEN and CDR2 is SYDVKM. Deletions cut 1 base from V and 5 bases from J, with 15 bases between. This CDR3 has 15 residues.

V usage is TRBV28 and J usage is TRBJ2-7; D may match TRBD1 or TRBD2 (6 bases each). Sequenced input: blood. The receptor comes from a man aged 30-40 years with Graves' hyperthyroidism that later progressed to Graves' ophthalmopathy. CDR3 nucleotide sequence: TGTGCCAGCAGTTTATTGTGGGGGGCGTCGGACGAGCAGTACTTC. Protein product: CASSLLWGASDEQYF.